There are a few counts of the clone carrying this TCR beta chain. The sample belongs to a study of response to subunit inactivated influenza vaccine. The V gene's germline CDR1 is GTSNPN and CDR2 SVGIG (reference sequence). Between the trimmed V and J ends, which lost 0 bases and 8 bases, there was a span of 13 bases. The CDR3 extends over 14 amino acids. TCRdb passed the RT-PCR reads through MiXCR, listing each CDR3 protein once. The profile shows 500,000 to 550,000 distinct CDR3 sequences, around 25% of them singletons. The sample was also reused in another study, on T cells expressing NK-cell markers. That work contributes: With UMIs, 5'RACE template switching was used to make TCR beta cDNA.

The source of this sequence is a middle-aged man who received an inactivated influenza vaccine. Sequencing was performed on CD4+ T cells sorted from PBMCs, taken 11 to 12 days after vaccination. This rearrangement joins TRBV30 to TRBJ1-4; possible D gene TRBD1, 5 bases. The CDR3 sequence: CAWSVSRVDEKLFF. The CDR3 region has the DNA TGTGCCTGGAGTGTTTCCAGGGTAGACGAAAAACTGTTTTTT. The full variable domain, rest sourced from reference TRBV30 and TRBJ1-4, is SQTIHQWPATLVQPVGSPLSLECTVEGTSNPNLYWYRQAAGRGLQLLFYSVGIGQISSEVPQNLSASRPQDRQFILSSKKLLLSDSGFYLCAWSVSRVDEKLFFGSGTQLSVL.